The 15 T cell receptor beta chains below were found in one sample sequenced in a study of T cell changes during pregnancy in multiple sclerosis. The protocol was immunoSEQ multiplex PCR, while the TCRdb copy is restricted to in-frame clones and leaves out a portion. Found here are approximately 36,000 clones, 93% of them singletons; the top ten hold approximately 0.44%. The sample was CD4+ T cells from peripheral blood mononuclear cells, taken in the first trimester of pregnancy. The source is a female donor with multiple sclerosis, enrolled in a pregnancy study.

V is TRBV6-6 and J is TRBJ2-3, with D unclear. CDR1 and CDR2 from the germline V gene are MNHNY and SVGAGI (reference sequence). Deletions cut 9 bases from V and 0 bases from J, with 4 bases between. This CDR3 contains 11 residues. Here the CDR3 reads CASSSTDTQYF. The DNA of the CDR3 is TGTGCCAGTTCTAGCACAGATACGCAGTATTTT.

The J gene is TRBJ2-7, the V gene TRBV19; 7 bases fit TRBD2. V was clipped by 10 bases and J by 3 bases; unmatched bases: 12. The CDR3 runs 14 residues. The germline V gene has CDR1 LNHDA and CDR2 SQIVND (reference sequence). The CDR3 bases are TGTGCCATTAACCACTCTAGCGGACACTACGAGCAGTACTTC. The encoded protein is CAINHSSGHYEQYF.

V and J are TRBV19 and TRBJ1-5, with 7 bases aligning to TRBD1. Germline assignment: CDR1 LNHDA and CDR2 SQIVND (reference sequence). Unmatched junction bases numbered 7, after V lost 4 bases and J lost 7 bases. This CDR3 has 14 amino acids. The CDR3 region is CASSRWRGRQPQHF. The CDR3 nucleotides are TGTGCCAGTAGTAGGTGGAGGGGGCGACAGCCCCAGCATTTT.

This chain joins TRBV11-2 and TRBJ2-7, with D perhaps TRBD1 (6 bases). V was trimmed by 1 base and J by 4 bases, leaving 17 bases between them. This CDR3 is 16 amino acids long. CDR1 is SGHAT and CDR2 is FQNNGV in the germline V gene. The CDR3 loop is CASSLGPQGMRYEQYF. As DNA, the CDR3 is TGTGCCAGCAGCTTAGGTCCCCAGGGGATGAGGTACGAGCAGTACTTC. Full variable domain (remainder filled in from reference TRBV11-2 and TRBJ2-7): EAGVAQSPRYKIIEKRQSVAFWCNPISGHATLYWYQQILGQGPKLLIQFQNNGVVDDSQLPKDRFSAERLKGVDSTLKIQPAKLEDSAVYLCASSLGPQGMRYEQYFGPGTRLTVT.

The rearrangement joins TRBV18 to TRBJ2-7, with D possibly being TRBD1 (6 bases). V dropped 4 bases and J dropped 6 bases, with 10 bases sitting between them. The germline V gene has CDR1 KGHSH and CDR2 LQKENI. The CDR3 consists of 12 residues. In DNA, the CDR3 is TGTGCCAGCTCACTGATCAGGGGCGAGCAGTACTTC. As protein: CASSLIRGEQYF.

The CDR3 region is CASSLGPTGLEQYF. CDR3 DNA: TGCGCCAGCAGCTTGGGGCCTACAGGGCTCGAGCAGTACTTC. The J gene is TRBJ2-7, the V gene TRBV5-1, with TRBD1 as a possible D gene (6 bases). Trimming removed 0 bases from V and 6 bases from J, with 13 bases in between. The CDR3 totals 14 residues. Germline values: CDR1 SGHRS, CDR2 YFSETQ. Filled out from reference TRBV5-1 and TRBJ2-7, the complete variable domain reads KAGVTQTPRYLIKTRGQQVTLSCSPISGHRSVSWYQQTPGQGLQFLFEYFSETQRNKGNFPGRFSGRQFSNSRSEMNVSTLELGDSALYLCASSLGPTGLEQYFGPGTRLTVT.

The chain uses TRBV6-1 and TRBJ2-1; 7 nucleotides match TRBD1. CDR1 is MNHNS and CDR2 is SASEGT in the germline V gene. The CDR3 loop spans 16 amino acids. The V segment lost 2 bases and the J segment 3 bases; nucleotides outside the gene matches: 7. The CDR3 sequence is CASSERTGSFYNEQFF. The CDR3 bases are TGTGCCAGCAGTGAACGGACAGGTTCCTTCTACAATGAGCAGTTCTTC.

The genes are TRBV7-9 and TRBJ1-4, with 8 bases fitting TRBD1. V was pared by 5 bases and J by 2 bases, with 4 bases of the junction left unmatched. Germline V CDR1 and CDR2: SEHNR, FQNEAQ (reference sequence). The CDR3 has 15 residues. CDR3 DNA: TGTGCCAGCAGCCCCGACAGGGGCACTAATGAAAAACTGTTTTTT. Amino acid sequence: CASSPDRGTNEKLFF.

The J gene is TRBJ2-1, the V gene TRBV5-1; maybe TRBD1 (5 bases). Trimming removed 2 bases at V and 10 bases at J, with 22 bases between. This CDR3 contains 16 residues. CDR1 is SGHRS, CDR2 YFSETQ, per germline. CDR3 residues: CASSFPPGPKQGEQFF. The CDR3 DNA reads TGCGCCAGCAGCTTCCCCCCAGGGCCGAAGCAGGGAGAGCAGTTCTTC. The full variable domain, in which reference TRBV5-1 and TRBJ2-1 provide the parts outside the CDR3, is KAGVTQTPRYLIKTRGQQVTLSCSPISGHRSVSWYQQTPGQGLQFLFEYFSETQRNKGNFPGRFSGRQFSNSRSEMNVSTLELGDSALYLCASSFPPGPKQGEQFFGPGTRLTVL.

The chain employs TRBV12-5 and TRBJ1-2; D is unclear. CDR3 length: 16 amino acids. Trimming cost V 3 bases and J 3 bases, with 17 bases left between them. Germline-derived CDR1 and CDR2 are LGHNT and FRNRAP. The chain's CDR3 is CASGFGGKIEDYGYTF. The CDR3 DNA is TGTGCTAGTGGTTTTGGAGGGAAGATTGAGGACTATGGCTACACCTTC.

CDR3 protein: CASSPQSSYNEQFF. CDR3 in DNA: TGTGCCAGCTCACCACAGAGCTCCTACAATGAGCAGTTCTTC. The genes are TRBV18 and TRBJ2-1; D gene unclear. Trimming took off 1 base at V and 0 bases at J, with 4 bases between the two ends. The CDR3 runs to 14 residues. Germline V lookup: CDR1 KGHSH, CDR2 LQKENI. Drawing the rest from reference TRBV18 and TRBJ2-1, the complete variable domain is NAGVMQNPRHLVRRRGQEARLRCSPMKGHSHVYWYRQLPEEGLKFMVYLQKENIIDESGMPKERFSAEFPKEGPSILRIQQVVRGDSAAYFCASSPQSSYNEQFFGPGTRLTVL.

This sequence joins TRBV27 and TRBJ2-1; D gene uncertain. Deletions cut 4 bases from V and 10 bases from J, with 8 bases between. CDR1 is MNHEY, CDR2 SMNVEV, per germline (reference sequence). The CDR3 is made up of 11 amino acids. As DNA, the CDR3 is TGTGCCAGCAGTTCAATCGCGGAGCAGTTCTTC. Its protein is CASSSIAEQFF.

The chain has TRBV19 and TRBJ1-2; 10 bases fit TRBD1. Germline lookup yields CDR1 LNHDA and CDR2 SQIVND (reference sequence). V was clipped by 3 bases and J by 4 bases; unmatched bases: 5. This CDR3 comprises 15 residues. The CDR3 DNA follows: TGTGCCAGTAGTATTAGCCGGGACAGGGGCTATGGCTACACCTTC. It yields the protein CASSISRDRGYGYTF.

The chain is built from TRBV6-1 and TRBJ2-3, with D possibly TRBD2 on 6 matching bases. Per germline, CDR1 MNHNS and CDR2 SASEGT. V dropped 6 bases and J dropped 0 bases, with 13 bases sitting between them. The length of the CDR3 is 15 residues. CDR3 loop: CASRRVAASTDTQYF. CDR3 DNA: TGTGCCAGCAGGAGGGTAGCGGCTAGCACAGATACGCAGTATTTT.

This rearrangement joins TRBV7-2 to TRBJ1-2; D is perhaps TRBD1 (6 bases). Germline-derived CDR1 and CDR2 are SGHTA and FQGNSA. This CDR3 contains 18 residues. Trimming cost V 2 bases and J 6 bases, with 25 bases left between them. CDR3: CASSLLTPGKGGRHGYTF. The CDR3, as DNA: TGTGCCAGCAGCTTACTCACCCCAGGGAAAGGGGGTCGGCATGGCTACACCTTC.